The 4 T cell receptor beta chains listed next were all sequenced from one sample in a study of T-cell reconstitution after alpha-beta-depleted transplantation in children. Researchers prepared the TCRbeta library using unique molecular identifiers, the study reports. One entry per CDR3 protein, called by TCRdb with MiXCR from the PCR reads. This sample has about 410,000 distinct CDR3 sequences, with roughly 22% found just once. The sample in question was PBMCs from the stem cell graft donor, obtained from the stem cell graft. These receptors all come from a human donor who donated a stem cell graft to a child with acute myeloid leukemia.

This clonotype occurred once. V usage is TRBV10-3 and J usage is TRBJ1-1; D ambiguous. This CDR3 spans 15 amino acids. The germline gives CDR1 ENHRY, CDR2 SYGVKD. Trimming pared 10 bases from V and 2 bases from J, leaving 20 bases between. CDR3: CATKTLDGINTEAFF. In nucleotides, the CDR3 is TGTGCCACCAAGACTCTGGACGGGATTAACACTGAAGCTTTCTTT.

This chain links TRBV30 with TRBJ2-7; 11 nucleotides agree with TRBD2. Germline V gene lookup returns CDR1 GTSNPN and CDR2 SVGIG (reference sequence). The ends lost 3 bases at V and 5 bases at J; junction bases unmatched: 6. There are 14 residues in the CDR3. The CDR3 DNA reads as TGTGCCTGGAGGATAGCGGGAGGGCCGGACGAGCAGTACTTC. Translated: CAWRIAGGPDEQYF.

This clonotype was detected many times. The chain recombines TRBV7-8 with TRBJ1-4; perhaps TRBD1 as D (5 bases). V lost 2 bases and J 3 bases, leaving 10 bases between the germline ends. From germline, CDR1 is SGHVS and CDR2 FQNEAQ. This CDR3 region has 15 residues. CDR3 in amino acids: CASSLRQTPNEKLFF. The CDR3 nucleotides are TGTGCCAGCAGCTTACGACAGACACCTAATGAAAAACTGTTTTTT.

The rearrangement joins TRBV28 to TRBJ2-7; tentatively, D is TRBD1 or TRBD2 (7 bases each). CDR1 and CDR2 from the germline V gene are MDHEN and SYDVKM. The V end was cut by 8 bases, the J end by 7 bases, with 21 bases between. There are 14 residues in the CDR3. CDR3 loop: CASLRGGGYLEQYF. As DNA, the CDR3 is TGTGCCAGCCTCCGGGGAGGGGGCTATCTTGAGCAGTACTTC.